This T cell receptor beta chain was sequenced during a study of blood T cell repertoires in COVID-19. In the study overall: COVID-19 samples, acute and convalescent, were from the United States, Italy and Spain. T cells, B-cell-depleted T cells, or PBMCs provided the cDNA or gDNA that served as material.

The CDR3 sequence is 17 residues long. Trimming took off 3 bases at V and 2 bases at J, with 17 bases between the two ends. Germline V lookup: CDR1 KGHSH, CDR2 LQKENI. Per the study methods: Amplifying reference gene primers gave estimates of nucleated cell counts. The data were produced by immunoSEQ multiplex PCR, yet TCRdb's version contains in-frame clones alone and is incomplete. That table is the source of V, J and clone size, and D and trimming were worked out from the DNA. The data contain roughly 92,000 clones, approximately 86% of them singletons. The origin of this receptor is a man aged 45-65 years with acute or convalescent COVID-19. The chain links TRBV18 to TRBJ1-5; D ambiguous. The source material was peripheral blood. DNA of the CDR3: TGTGCCAGCTCACCCGCAGCGGGCAATGTGGGCAATCAGCCCCAGCATTTT. Residues: CASSPAAGNVGNQPQHF. The full variable domain, with the rest looked up from reference TRBV18 and TRBJ1-5, is NAGVMQNPRHLVRRRGQEARLRCSPMKGHSHVYWYRQLPEEGLKFMVYLQKENIIDESGMPKERFSAEFPKEGPSILRIQQVVRGDSAAYFCASSPAAGNVGNQPQHFGDGTRLSIL.